The rows below give T cell receptor beta chains drawn from one sample of a study of blood T cell repertoires in COVID-19. The assay was immunoSEQ multiplex PCR, and TCRdb's table has in-frame clones only and misses some. The sample lists hundreds of thousands of clones, 70% to 90% occurring once. Sequenced input: PBMCs or T cells enriched from blood (not recorded which). The receptors were sampled from a woman aged 55-69 years who had recovered from COVID-19. Each CDR3 is given with its conserved first and last residue. The D gene is left open where the match is weak.

TRBD2,TRBV27,CASTRLAGVSYNEQFF
-,TRBV3-1/TRBV3-2,CASSYFLRIRVGELFF
-,TRBV7-6,CASSLMTANEKLFF
-,TRBV2,CASIYLAGDTEAFF
TRBD1,TRBV5-4,CASSWVGTANTGELFF
TRBD1,TRBV25-1,CASSDRTGDEKLFF
TRBD1,TRBV19,CASRDSPSNTEAFF
-,TRBV3-1/TRBV3-2,CASSQSAGNTGELFF
-,TRBV18,CASSPYSGGLDSPLHF
TRBD1,TRBV2,CASTVDRVNTEAFF
-,TRBV15,CATSRSPQPGETQYF
TRBD2,TRBV11-2,CASSLQLAGATGELFF
-,TRBV2,CASRDDSYGYTF
-,TRBV6-1,CASSETREQYF